The 10 T cell receptor beta chains in this list originate from one sample, sequenced in a study of vaccination effects on CD4 cells after COVID-19. CD4+ T cells specific for antigen were expanded with viral peptide pools by the ViraFEST assay before sequencing. When less than 13 days of culture had elapsed, CD4+ T cells were isolated. Convalescent patients had PCR-confirmed SARS-CoV-2 infection between March and December 2020. The repertoire was sequenced with immunoSEQ multiplex PCR; TCRdb's copy has only in-frame clones and lacks some. The sample consists of about 45,000 clones, roughly 70% of them appearing once. Their specific antigens are unknown. Sequencing used CD4+ T cells from PBMCs cultured with a peptide pool, obtained before COVID-19 vaccination. These receptors were obtained from a human donor who had a prior SARS-CoV-2 infection.

This chain links TRBV7-2 with TRBJ1-2; 10 bases are shared with TRBD1. Looked up from germline, CDR1 is SGHTA and CDR2 is FQGNSA. This CDR3 has 15 residues. V trimming: 5 bases; J trimming: 5 bases; junction bases outside the gene matches: 8. In DNA, the CDR3 is TGTGCCAGCAGCCCGAGGACAGGGGGGAGGTATGGCTACACCTTC. Translated, it gives CASSPRTGGRYGYTF. Together with reference TRBV7-2 and TRBJ1-2, the CDR3 gives the full variable domain: GAGVSQSPSNKVTEKGKDVELRCDPISGHTALYWYRQSLGQGLEFLIYFQGNSAPDKSGLPSDRFSAERTGGSVSTLTIQRTQQEDSAVYLCASSPRTGGRYGYTFGSGTRLTVV.

The CDR3 sequence: CASRSSGTGGSGELFF. The CDR3 DNA is TGTGCCAGCCGTTCGTCCGGGACAGGGGGCTCGGGGGAGCTGTTTTTT. The chain recombines TRBV13 with TRBJ2-2; 12 bases agree with TRBD1. The V gene's germline CDR1 is PRHDT and CDR2 FYEKMQ (reference sequence). This CDR3 has 16 residues. V shed 8 bases and J 8 bases; nucleotides not matched to a gene: 12.

This sequence joins TRBV6-6 and TRBJ1-5; D gene ambiguous. Trimming took off 2 bases at V and 0 bases at J, with 8 bases between the two ends. Germline CDR1 is MNHNY and CDR2 is SVGAGI (reference sequence). CDR3 length: 15 residues. In DNA, the CDR3 is TGTGCCAGCAGTTACATCCGGAGTAGCAATCAGCCCCAGCATTTT. Its translation is CASSYIRSSNQPQHF.

The chain combines TRBV6-4 with TRBJ2-7; D is possibly TRBD2 (5 bases). The CDR3 consists of 15 residues. V lost 3 bases to trimming and J lost 0 bases, with 12 bases between them. Germline CDR1 and CDR2: MRHNA and SNTAGT. CDR3 loop: CASSEEAGPSYEQYF. The CDR3 DNA sequence: TGTGCCAGCAGTGAGGAGGCGGGCCCCTCCTACGAGCAGTACTTC.

This chain uses TRBV6-5 with TRBJ2-3, with D possibly matching TRBD2 (5 bases). V lost 7 bases and J 3 bases, leaving 17 bases between the germline ends. This CDR3 has 15 amino acids. Germline V gene data show CDR1 as MNHEY and CDR2 as SVGAGI. As DNA, the CDR3 is TGTGCCAGCAACCGTCGCGGGTCGGGGACAGATACGCAGTATTTT. Its protein product is CASNRRGSGTDTQYF.

This rearrangement joins TRBV28 to TRBJ2-4; TRBD1 aligns across 9 bases. This CDR3 is 17 amino acids long. The germline V gene encodes CDR1 MDHEN and CDR2 SYDVKM. J gave up 1 base and V 5 bases, and 9 bases lay outside the gene matches. The CDR3 loop reads CASSPRGTGWAKNIQYF. The CDR3 bases are TGTGCCAGCAGTCCCCGGGGGACAGGGTGGGCCAAAAACATTCAGTACTTC.

The rearrangement links TRBV7-9 to TRBJ2-5; TRBD2 matches at 12 bases. Looked up from germline, CDR1 is SEHNR and CDR2 is FQNEAQ (reference sequence). The CDR3 spans 18 residues. The V segment lost 4 bases and the J segment 4 bases; nucleotides outside the gene matches: 13. The CDR3 is CASSSSTLAGGYRETQYF. The CDR3 coding sequence is TGTGCCAGCAGCTCATCCACTCTAGCGGGGGGGTATCGAGAGACCCAGTACTTC.

The chain links TRBV2 to TRBJ2-2; D gene ambiguous. The CDR3 runs 15 residues. V was pared by 2 bases and J by 4 bases, with 11 bases between. Per germline, CDR1 SNHLY and CDR2 FYNNEI. CDR3 sequence reads: CASSEKGSFTGELFF. In DNA form, the CDR3 reads TGTGCCAGCAGTGAAAAGGGCAGTTTCACCGGGGAGCTGTTTTTT.

This clone was seen a single time. J is TRBJ1-5 and V is TRBV7-2; D is possibly TRBD1 (5 bases). Germline V gene data show CDR1 as SGHTA and CDR2 as FQGNSA. The CDR3 has 14 amino acids. With 1 base removed from V and 7 bases from J, the gap between germline ends came to 11 bases. The CDR3 sequence is CASSLEGWGQPQHF. DNA for the CDR3: TGTGCCAGCAGCTTAGAGGGGTGGGGACAGCCCCAGCATTTT. The whole variable domain, remainder taken from reference TRBV7-2 and TRBJ1-5, is GAGVSQSPSNKVTEKGKDVELRCDPISGHTALYWYRQSLGQGLEFLIYFQGNSAPDKSGLPSDRFSAERTGGSVSTLTIQRTQQEDSAVYLCASSLEGWGQPQHFGDGTRLSIL.

J is TRBJ1-6 and V is TRBV7-9; D ambiguous. The ends were cut back, 5 bases at V and 4 bases at J, with 6 bases in the middle. The CDR3 is 13 amino acids. In germline, CDR1 is SEHNR, CDR2 FQNEAQ (reference sequence). The chain's CDR3 is CASSQQYNSPLHF. The CDR3 DNA follows: TGTGCCAGCAGCCAGCAATATAATTCACCCCTCCACTTT.